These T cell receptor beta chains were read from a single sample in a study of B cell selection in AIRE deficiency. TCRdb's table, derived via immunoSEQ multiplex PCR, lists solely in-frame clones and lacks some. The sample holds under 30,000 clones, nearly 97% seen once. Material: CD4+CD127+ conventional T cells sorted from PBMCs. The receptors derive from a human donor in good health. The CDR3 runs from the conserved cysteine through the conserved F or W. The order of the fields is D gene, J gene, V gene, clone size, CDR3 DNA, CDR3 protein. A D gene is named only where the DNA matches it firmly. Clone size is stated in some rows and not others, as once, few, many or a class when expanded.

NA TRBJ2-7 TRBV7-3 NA TGTGCCAGCAGCTTCCTACCGGGGGACCAGACGGAGCAGTACTTC CASSFLPGDQTEQYF
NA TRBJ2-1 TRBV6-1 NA TGTGCCAGCAGTGAATTATGGGACGCCGCCTACAATGAGCAGTTCTTC CASSELWDAAYNEQFF
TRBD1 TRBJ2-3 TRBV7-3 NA TGTGCCAGCAGCCTTGCAGGGGGCAGGGATACGCAGTATTTT CASSLAGGRDTQYF
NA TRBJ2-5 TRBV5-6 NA TGTGCCAGCAGCTTGTTTGAGGTCCAGGAGACCCAGTACTTC CASSLFEVQETQYF
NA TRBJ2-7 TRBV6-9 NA TGTGCCAGCAGGAGTGGGCGGAGTGGTGGCTACGAGCAGTACTTC CASRSGRSGGYEQYF
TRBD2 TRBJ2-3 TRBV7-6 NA TGTGCCAGCAGCTTAAGGTATAGCGGGGAAACAGATACGCAGTATTTT CASSLRYSGETDTQYF
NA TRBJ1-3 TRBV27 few TGTGCCAGCAGTTTGTCGGACTCTGGAAACACCATATATTTT CASSLSDSGNTIYF
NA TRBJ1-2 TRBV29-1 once TGCAGCGTTGAGGAGTCGAGGAACTATGGCTACACCTTC CSVEESRNYGYTF
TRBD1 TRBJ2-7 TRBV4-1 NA TGCGCCAGCAGCCAGGTGGGACAGGGGGCCTACGAGCAGTACTTC CASSQVGQGAYEQYF
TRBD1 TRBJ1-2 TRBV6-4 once TGTGCCAGCAGCCCAGGACAGGGTGGAGGCTACACCTTC CASSPGQGGGYTF
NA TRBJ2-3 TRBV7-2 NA TGTGCCAGCAGCTGGAGGCGGCAGCTCACAGATACGCAGTATTTT CASSWRRQLTDTQYF
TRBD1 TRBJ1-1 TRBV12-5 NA TGTGCTAGTGGTTCACAGGGGGCCTCCACTGAAGCTTTCTTT CASGSQGASTEAFF
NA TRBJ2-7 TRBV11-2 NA TGTGCCAGCAGCTTAGGATCGGGAATGGTCCCCTACGAGCAGTACTTC CASSLGSGMVPYEQYF
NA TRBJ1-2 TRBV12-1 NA TGTGCCAGCAGCGACCAACCGGGACAGCGCATCTATGGCTACACCTTC CASSDQPGQRIYGYTF
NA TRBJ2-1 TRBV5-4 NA TGTGCCAGCAGCCGAAGCGGTTCCTACAATGAGCAGTTCTTC CASSRSGSYNEQFF
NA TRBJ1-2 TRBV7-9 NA TGTGCCAGCAGCACACGGGGGTATGGCTACACCTTC CASSTRGYGYTF
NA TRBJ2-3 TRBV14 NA TGTGCCAGCAGCCCCGGGGGCGGGGATACGCAGTATTTT CASSPGGGDTQYF
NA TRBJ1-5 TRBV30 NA TGTGCCTGGAGTGCACAGGGTGATCAGCCCCAGCATTTT CAWSAQGDQPQHF
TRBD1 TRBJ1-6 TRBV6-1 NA TGTGCCAGCAGGGTACAGGGGATAGATTCTTCACCCCTCCACTTT CASRVQGIDSSPLHF
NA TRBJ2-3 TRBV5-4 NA TGTGCCAGCAGGTTGGCCCCGGGGCTCGGCACAGATACGCAGTATTTT CASRLAPGLGTDTQYF
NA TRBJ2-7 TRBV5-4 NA TGTGCCAGCAGCTCCCCCGGGACACCTTCATACGAGCAGTACTTC CASSSPGTPSYEQYF
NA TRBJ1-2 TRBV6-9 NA TGTGCCAGCAGCCGAGTGATGGGAGATTGGGGCTACACCTTC CASSRVMGDWGYTF
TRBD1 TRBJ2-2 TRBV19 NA TGTGCCAGTAGTACCTACAGGGGTGCCACCGGGGAGCTGTTTTTT CASSTYRGATGELFF
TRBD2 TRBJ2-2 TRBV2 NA TGTGCCAGCGGAGGGACTAGAAACACCGGGGAGCTGTTTTTT CASGGTRNTGELFF
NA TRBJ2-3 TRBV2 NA TGTGCCAGCAGCCGAGCAGAGGCTCCGCAGTATTTT CASSRAEAPQYF
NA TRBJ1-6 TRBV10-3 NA TGTGCCATCAGTGAGGGGTTAGGGCTGAATTCACCCCTCCACTTT CAISEGLGLNSPLHF
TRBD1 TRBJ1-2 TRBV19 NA TGTGCCGTCCGCGCCTGGTCGGCAGGGGGCTATGGCTACACCTTC CAVRAWSAGGYGYTF
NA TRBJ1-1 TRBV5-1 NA TGCGCCAGCAGGAACGCAGGTAAAGCTTTCTTT CASRNAGKAFF
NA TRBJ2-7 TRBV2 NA TGTGCCAGCGGGGGCCCAGGGGGGAGCTCCTACGAGCAGTACTTC CASGGPGGSSYEQYF
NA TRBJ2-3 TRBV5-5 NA TGTGCCAGCAGCCGCAGACGGGGGATCACAGATACGCAGTATTTT CASSRRRGITDTQYF
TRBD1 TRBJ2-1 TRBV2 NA TGTGCCAGCAGTCCCGACAGGGGCGATGAGCAGTTCTTC CASSPDRGDEQFF
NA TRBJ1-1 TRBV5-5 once TGTGCCAGCAGCTGGTGGAGAGGCAGGGACACTGAAGCTTTCTTT CASSWWRGRDTEAFF
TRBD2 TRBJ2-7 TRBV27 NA TGTGCCAGCAGTGCCCGGACTAGCGGGGGTTCTTACGAGCAGTACTTC CASSARTSGGSYEQYF
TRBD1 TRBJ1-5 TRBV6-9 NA TGTGCCAGCAGTAAGGGACAGGTGGGCAATCAGCCCCAGCATTTT CASSKGQVGNQPQHF
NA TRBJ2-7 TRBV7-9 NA TGTGCCAGCAGCCAGGCCTACGAGCAGTACTTC CASSQAYEQYF
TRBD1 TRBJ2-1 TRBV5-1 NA TGCGCCAGCAGCTTGGCCCGAGGACAGGAGTACAATGAGCAGTTCTTC CASSLARGQEYNEQFF
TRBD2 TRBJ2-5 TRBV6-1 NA TGTGCCAGCAACCTCGGGACTAGCGGGAGTGGGACCCAGTACTTC CASNLGTSGSGTQYF